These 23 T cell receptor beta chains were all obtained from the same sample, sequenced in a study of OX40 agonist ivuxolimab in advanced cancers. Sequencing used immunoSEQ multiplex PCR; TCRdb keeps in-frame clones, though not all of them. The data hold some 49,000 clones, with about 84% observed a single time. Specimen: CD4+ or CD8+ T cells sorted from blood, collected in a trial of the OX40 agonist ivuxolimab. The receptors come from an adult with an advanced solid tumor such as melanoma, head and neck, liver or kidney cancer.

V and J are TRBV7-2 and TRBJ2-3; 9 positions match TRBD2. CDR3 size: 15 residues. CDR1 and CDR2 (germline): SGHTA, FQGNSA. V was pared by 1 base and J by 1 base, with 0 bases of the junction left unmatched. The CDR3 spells CASSLVAGGTDTQYF. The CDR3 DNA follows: TGTGCCAGCAGCTTAGTAGCGGGGGGCACAGATACGCAGTATTTT.

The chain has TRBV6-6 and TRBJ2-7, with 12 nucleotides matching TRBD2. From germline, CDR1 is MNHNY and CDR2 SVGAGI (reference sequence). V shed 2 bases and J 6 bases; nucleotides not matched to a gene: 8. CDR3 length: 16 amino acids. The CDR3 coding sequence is TGTGCCAGCAGTTACCCTACCGGGACTAGCGGGCTCGAGCAGTACTTC. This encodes CASSYPTGTSGLEQYF.

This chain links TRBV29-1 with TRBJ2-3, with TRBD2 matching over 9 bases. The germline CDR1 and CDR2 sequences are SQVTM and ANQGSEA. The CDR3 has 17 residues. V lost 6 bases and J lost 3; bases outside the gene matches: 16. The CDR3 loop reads CSVRGAGGLLSTDTQYF. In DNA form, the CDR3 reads TGCAGCGTCCGAGGGGCGGGGGGGCTTCTTAGTACAGATACGCAGTATTTT.

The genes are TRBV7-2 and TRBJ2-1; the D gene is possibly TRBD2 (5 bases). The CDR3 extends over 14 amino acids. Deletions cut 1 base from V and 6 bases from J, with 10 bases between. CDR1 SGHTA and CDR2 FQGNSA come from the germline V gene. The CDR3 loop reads CASSLVRGGNEQFF. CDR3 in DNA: TGTGCCAGCAGCTTAGTGCGCGGAGGCAATGAGCAGTTCTTC.

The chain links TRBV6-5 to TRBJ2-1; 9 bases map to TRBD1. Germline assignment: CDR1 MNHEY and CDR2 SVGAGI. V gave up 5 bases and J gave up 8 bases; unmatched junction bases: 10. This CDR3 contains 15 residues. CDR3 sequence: CASSTPGQGVHEQFF. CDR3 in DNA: TGTGCCAGCAGTACCCCGGGACAGGGTGTCCATGAGCAGTTCTTC.

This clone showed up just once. CDR3 in amino acids: CASSQELGIYGYTF. CDR3 nucleotides: TGTGCCAGCAGCCAAGAGCTAGGGATCTATGGCTACACCTTC. The V and J genes are TRBV4-2 and TRBJ1-2; D gene uncertain. V lost 0 bases, J lost 4 bases, and 9 bases lay in between. The CDR3 totals 14 residues. CDR1 is LGHNA and CDR2 is YNFKEQ in the germline V gene.

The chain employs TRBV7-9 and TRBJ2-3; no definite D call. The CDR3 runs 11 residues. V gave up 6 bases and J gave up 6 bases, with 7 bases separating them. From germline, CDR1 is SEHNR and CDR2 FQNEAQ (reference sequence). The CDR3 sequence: CASSSIDTQYF. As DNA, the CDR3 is TGTGCCAGCAGTTCAATCGATACGCAGTATTTT. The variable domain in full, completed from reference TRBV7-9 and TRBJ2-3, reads DTGVSQNPRHKITKRGQNVTFRCDPISEHNRLYWYRQTLGQGPEFLTYFQNEAQLEKSRLLSDRFSAERPKGSFSTLEIQRTEQGDSAMYLCASSSIDTQYFGPGTRLTVL.

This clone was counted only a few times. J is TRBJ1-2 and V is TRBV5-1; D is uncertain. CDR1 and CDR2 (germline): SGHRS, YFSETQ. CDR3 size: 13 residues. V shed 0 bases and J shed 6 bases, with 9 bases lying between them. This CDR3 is CASSLGKGNGYTF. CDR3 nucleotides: TGCGCCAGCAGCTTGGGTAAGGGAAATGGCTACACCTTC.

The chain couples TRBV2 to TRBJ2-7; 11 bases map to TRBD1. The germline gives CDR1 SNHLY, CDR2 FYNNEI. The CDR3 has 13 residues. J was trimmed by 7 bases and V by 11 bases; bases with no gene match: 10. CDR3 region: CAGGTGGVREQYF. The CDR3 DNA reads TGTGCCGGCGGGACAGGGGGGGTCAGGGAGCAGTACTTC.

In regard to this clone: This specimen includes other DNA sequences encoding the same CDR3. CDR3: CASSLQGAGTEAFF. The CDR3 DNA reads TGTGCCAGCAGCTTACAAGGGGCAGGCACTGAAGCTTTCTTT. The rearrangement links TRBV5-6 to TRBJ1-1; D is perhaps TRBD1 (5 bases). The CDR3 consists of 14 residues. Germline loops: CDR1 SGHDT, CDR2 YYEEEE. Trimming pared 2 bases from V and 4 bases from J, leaving 12 bases between.

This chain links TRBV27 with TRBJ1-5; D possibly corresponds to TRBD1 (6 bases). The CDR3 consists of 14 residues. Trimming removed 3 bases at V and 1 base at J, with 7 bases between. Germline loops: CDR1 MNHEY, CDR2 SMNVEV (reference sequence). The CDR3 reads CASSFRGSNQPQHF. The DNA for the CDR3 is TGTGCCAGCAGTTTTAGGGGGAGCAATCAGCCCCAGCATTTT.

CDR3 nucleotide sequence: TGTGCCAGCAGTTATGGGCAGGGACTTCAGCCCCAGCATTTT. Protein sequence: CASSYGQGLQPQHF. This sequence joins TRBV6-5 and TRBJ1-5, with D perhaps matching TRBD1 (5 bases). The CDR3 loop spans 14 amino acids. Deletions cut 3 bases from V and 6 bases from J, with 12 bases between. Germline V gene data show CDR1 as MNHEY and CDR2 as SVGAGI.

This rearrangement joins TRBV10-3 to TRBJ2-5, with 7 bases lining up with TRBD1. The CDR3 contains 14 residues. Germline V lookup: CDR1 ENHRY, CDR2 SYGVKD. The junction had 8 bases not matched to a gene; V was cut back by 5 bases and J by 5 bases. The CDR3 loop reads CAISLEGAGETQYF. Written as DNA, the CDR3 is TGTGCCATCAGTCTCGAGGGGGCTGGGGAGACCCAGTACTTC.

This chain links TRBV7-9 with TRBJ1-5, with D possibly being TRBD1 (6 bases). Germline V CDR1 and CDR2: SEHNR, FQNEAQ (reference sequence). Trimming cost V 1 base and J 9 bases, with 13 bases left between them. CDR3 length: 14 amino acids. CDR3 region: CASSLDLGGAPQHF. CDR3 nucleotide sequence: TGTGCCAGCAGCTTAGACCTGGGGGGCGCGCCCCAGCATTTT.

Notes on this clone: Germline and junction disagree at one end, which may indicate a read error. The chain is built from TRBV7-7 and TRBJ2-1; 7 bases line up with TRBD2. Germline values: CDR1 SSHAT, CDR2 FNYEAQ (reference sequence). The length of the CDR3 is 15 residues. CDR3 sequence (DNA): TGTGCTAGCAGCTTGGAGTGGGGGGGTAACAATGAGCAGTTCTTC. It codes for CASSLEWGGNNEQFF.

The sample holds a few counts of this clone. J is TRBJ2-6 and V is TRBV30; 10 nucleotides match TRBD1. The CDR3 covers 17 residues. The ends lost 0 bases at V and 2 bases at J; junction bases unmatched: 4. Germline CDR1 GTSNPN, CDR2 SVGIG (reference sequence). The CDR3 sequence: CAWSVGTGVTGANVLTF. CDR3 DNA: TGTGCCTGGAGTGTAGGGACAGGGGTTACTGGGGCCAACGTCCTGACTTTC.

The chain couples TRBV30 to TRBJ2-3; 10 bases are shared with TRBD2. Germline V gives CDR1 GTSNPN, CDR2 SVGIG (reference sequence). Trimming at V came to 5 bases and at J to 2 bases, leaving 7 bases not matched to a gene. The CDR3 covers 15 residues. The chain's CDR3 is CAWERTSGSTDTQYF. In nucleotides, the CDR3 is TGTGCCTGGGAAAGGACTAGCGGTTCCACAGATACGCAGTATTTT.

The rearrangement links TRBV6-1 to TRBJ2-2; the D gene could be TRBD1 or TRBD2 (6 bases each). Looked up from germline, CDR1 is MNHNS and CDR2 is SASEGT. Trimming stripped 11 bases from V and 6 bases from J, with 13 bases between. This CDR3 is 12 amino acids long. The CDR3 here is CAVWGAAGELFF. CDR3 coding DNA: TGTGCCGTTTGGGGGGCCGCCGGGGAGCTGTTTTTT.

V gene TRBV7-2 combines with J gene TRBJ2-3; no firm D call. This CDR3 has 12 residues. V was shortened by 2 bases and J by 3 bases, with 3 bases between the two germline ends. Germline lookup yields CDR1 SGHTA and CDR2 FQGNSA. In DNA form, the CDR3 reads TGTGCCAGCAGCTTAAAAACAGATACGCAGTATTTT. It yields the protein CASSLKTDTQYF.

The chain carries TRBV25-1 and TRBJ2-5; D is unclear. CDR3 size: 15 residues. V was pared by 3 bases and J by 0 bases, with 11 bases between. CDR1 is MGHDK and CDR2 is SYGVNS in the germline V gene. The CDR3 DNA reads TGTGCCAGCAGTGACAATACAGTGTACCAAGAGACCCAGTACTTC. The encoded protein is CASSDNTVYQETQYF.

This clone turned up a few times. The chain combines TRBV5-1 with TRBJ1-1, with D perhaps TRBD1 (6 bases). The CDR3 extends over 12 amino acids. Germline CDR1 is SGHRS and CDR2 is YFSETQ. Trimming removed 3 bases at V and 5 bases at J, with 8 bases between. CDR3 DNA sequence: TGCGCCAGCAGCTCAGACAGGACTGAAGCTTTCTTT. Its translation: CASSSDRTEAFF.

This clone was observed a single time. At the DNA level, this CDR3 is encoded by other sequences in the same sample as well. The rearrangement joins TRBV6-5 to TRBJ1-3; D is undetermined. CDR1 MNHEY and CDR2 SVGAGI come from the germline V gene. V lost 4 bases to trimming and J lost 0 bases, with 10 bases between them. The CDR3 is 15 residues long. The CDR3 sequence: CASSFTEDSGNTIYF. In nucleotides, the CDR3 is TGTGCCAGCAGTTTTACAGAAGACTCTGGAAACACCATATATTTT.

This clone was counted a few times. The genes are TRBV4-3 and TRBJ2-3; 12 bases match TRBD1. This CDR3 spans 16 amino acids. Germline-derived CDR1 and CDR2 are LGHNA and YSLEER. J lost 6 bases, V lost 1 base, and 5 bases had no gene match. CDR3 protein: CASSQAGDRGHDTQYF. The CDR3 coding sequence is TGCGCCAGCAGCCAAGCGGGGGACAGGGGGCATGATACGCAGTATTTT.